These 9 T cell receptor beta chains were all obtained from the same sample, sequenced in a study of OX40 agonist ivuxolimab in advanced cancers. The method was immunoSEQ multiplex PCR; TCRdb's version includes in-frame clones alone and lacks a portion of them. The table has about 69,000 clones, around 89% seen once. Source: CD4+ or CD8+ T cells sorted from blood, taken in a trial of the OX40 agonist ivuxolimab. Receptors originate from an adult with an advanced solid tumor such as melanoma, head and neck, liver or kidney cancer.

This sequence joins TRBV19 and TRBJ2-1, with 14 bases aligning to TRBD2. The CDR3 sequence is 15 residues long. J lost 8 bases, V lost 7 bases, and 7 bases had no gene match. Germline V gene lookup returns CDR1 LNHDA and CDR2 SQIVND (reference sequence). The CDR3 coding sequence is TGTGCCAGTACGGAGGGACTAGCGGGAGTCTATGAGCAGTTCTTC. Residues: CASTEGLAGVYEQFF.

This clone has only one observation. The V gene is TRBV7-9, the J gene TRBJ1-5; D is uncertain. Per germline, CDR1 SEHNR and CDR2 FQNEAQ (reference sequence). The length of the CDR3 is 14 residues. Trimming removed 5 bases at V and 5 bases at J, with 13 bases between. CDR3 bases: TGTGCCAGCAGCAACGGAGGTCGGGATCAGCCCCAGCATTTT. Its translation: CASSNGGRDQPQHF.

The gene calls are TRBV19 and TRBJ1-1; possibly TRBD1 for D (6 bases). CDR1 and CDR2 from the germline V gene are LNHDA and SQIVND (reference sequence). This CDR3 region has 14 residues. Deletions cut 7 bases from V and 2 bases from J, with 14 bases between. The CDR3 DNA sequence: TGTGCCAGTATCAAACAGGGTTTTAACACTGAAGCTTTCTTT. It codes for CASIKQGFNTEAFF.

V gene TRBV7-2 combines with J gene TRBJ1-5; no reliable D call. There are 14 residues in the CDR3. The germline gives CDR1 SGHTA, CDR2 FQGNSA. The germline V and J ends were trimmed by 1 base and 0 bases, with 4 bases remaining between them. The CDR3 nucleotides read TGTGCCAGCAGCTTAGAAAGTAGCAATCAGCCCCAGCATTTT. Its protein product is CASSLESSNQPQHF.

This rearrangement joins TRBV6-1 to TRBJ2-7; the D gene could be TRBD1 or TRBD2 (5 bases each). Trimming pared 6 bases from V and 2 bases from J, leaving 14 bases between. Germline assignment: CDR1 MNHNS and CDR2 SASEGT. CDR3 length: 14 amino acids. The CDR3, as DNA: TGTGCCAGCAGAGCCGGGACGATCGCCTACGAGCAGTACTTC. Its translation: CASRAGTIAYEQYF.

This chain links TRBV10-3 with TRBJ2-5, with 8 bases aligning to TRBD2. This CDR3 has 13 amino acids. The ends lost 4 bases at V and 4 bases at J; junction bases unmatched: 2. Germline V lookup: CDR1 ENHRY, CDR2 SYGVKD. The CDR3 is CAISAGGSETQYF. The CDR3 DNA reads TGTGCCATCAGTGCGGGAGGGTCAGAGACCCAGTACTTC.

The chain carries TRBV5-1 and TRBJ2-3; no clear D gene. CDR1 is SGHRS and CDR2 is YFSETQ in the germline V gene. The V and J ends lost 4 bases and 4 bases respectively, with 13 bases between them. The CDR3 spans 14 residues. The CDR3 reads CASSLSNLADTQYF. The CDR3 coding sequence is TGCGCCAGCAGCCTCTCTAATTTAGCAGATACGCAGTATTTT.

This clone has a handful of counts. The chain carries TRBV18 and TRBJ2-7; unclear D gene. This CDR3 is 12 amino acids long. V was trimmed by 5 bases and J by 5 bases, leaving 10 bases between them. CDR1 KGHSH and CDR2 LQKENI come from the germline V gene. The DNA of the CDR3 is TGTGCCAGCTCATCCGACGATAACGAGCAGTACTTC. It specifies CASSSDDNEQYF.

The chain carries TRBV15 and TRBJ2-5, with a possible D match to TRBD2 (6 bases). Trimming pared 8 bases from V and 5 bases from J, leaving 18 bases between. The CDR3 has 14 residues. Germline CDR1 reads LNHNV; CDR2 reads YYDKDF (reference sequence). Here the CDR3 DNA reads TGTGCCACCCTTGGGATCGGGAGTACCGAGACCCAGTACTTC. Protein: CATLGIGSTETQYF.